This TCR beta chain was recorded in a study of CD8 T cells in ankylosing spondylitis. Study conclusions and caveats: Reports say disease-linked clones showed up significantly more in matched ankylosing spondylitis synovial fluid. The disease-linked clones had a CD8+ phenotype and low blood frequencies. Reactive arthritis synovial fluid and blood previously showed some of these motif variants.

V was pared by 5 bases and J by 6 bases, with 16 bases between. The CDR3 extends over 14 amino acids. The germline V gene encodes CDR1 SGHTA and CDR2 FQGNSA. This clonotype was detected ten times or more. Its target is not known. Molecular-barcoded quantitative 5'-RACE produced these TCR beta libraries. TCRdb reanalysed the 5' RACE reads using MiXCR and keeps one entry per CDR3 protein. The sample has approximately 140,000 distinct CDR3 sequences, 7% to 9% seen once. The rearrangement uses TRBV7-2 and TRBJ1-2; no reliable D call. The material sequenced was synovial fluid, either unsorted or a sorted T cell fraction (not recorded which). The sequence was collected from a male donor with ankylosing spondylitis. DNA of the CDR3: TGTGCCAGCAGCCCACAACCGACCGTTCATGGCTACACCTTC. This gives the protein CASSPQPTVHGYTF.